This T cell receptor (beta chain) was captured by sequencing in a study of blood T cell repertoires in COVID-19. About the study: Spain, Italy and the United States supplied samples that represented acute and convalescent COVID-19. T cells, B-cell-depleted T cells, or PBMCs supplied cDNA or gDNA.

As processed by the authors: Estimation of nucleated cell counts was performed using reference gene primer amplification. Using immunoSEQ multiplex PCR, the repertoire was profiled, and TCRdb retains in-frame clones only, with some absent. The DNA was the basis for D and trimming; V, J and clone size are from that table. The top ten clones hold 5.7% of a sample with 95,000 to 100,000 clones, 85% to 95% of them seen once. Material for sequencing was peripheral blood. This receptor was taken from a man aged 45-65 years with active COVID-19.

The CDR3 sequence: CATSRETDRGTGAFF. CDR3 bases: TGTGCCACCAGCAGAGAGACGGACAGGGGTACGGGAGCTTTCTTT. The V call is TRBV15, the J call TRBJ1-1, with 9 bases that match TRBD1. Per the germline V gene, CDR1 is LNHNV and CDR2 is YYDKDF (reference sequence). The J segment lost 10 bases and the V segment lost 0 bases, leaving 9 bases of the junction unmatched. The CDR3 contains 15 residues. Supplemented by reference TRBV15 and TRBJ1-1, the full variable domain reads DAMVIQNPRYQVTQFGKPVTLSCSQTLNHNVMYWYQQKSSQAPKLLFHYYDKDFNNEADTPDNFQSRRPNTSFCFLDIRSPGLGDTAMYLCATSRETDRGTGAFFGQGTRLTVV.